The T cell receptor beta chain under discussion was sequenced for a study of beta chain features in type 1 diabetes. Study-wide background: Across the samples, roughly 99 million sorted cells were examined in total.

This clone has just a few counts. The antigen remains undetermined. Expressed TCRB transcripts were sequenced, since all the RNA that had been isolated was reverse transcribed. The method was immunoSEQ multiplex PCR; TCRdb's version includes in-frame clones alone and lacks a portion of them. The sample lists some 190,000 clones, less than 10% occurring once. Study-wide points: In all four CD4+ subsets, TCRB CDR3 length was significantly, moderately reduced in type 1 diabetes. VDJ junctions in type 1 diabetes patients carried more deletions and fewer insertions.

CD45RO/CCR7/CD25/CD127/CD95/CD27 sorting isolated CD4+ naive, central memory, regulatory and stem cell-like memory cells. Material for sequencing was central memory CD4+ T cells from blood. The TCR sequence derives from a man aged 18 to 35 with type 1 diabetes.

The CDR3 here is CASSESPVETQYF. The CDR3 nucleotides are TGTGCCAGCAGTGAGAGCCCGGTGGAGACCCAGTACTTC. V is TRBV6-5 and J is TRBJ2-5; no firm D call. The CDR3 consists of 13 residues. Deletions cut 5 bases from V and 5 bases from J, with 12 bases between. In germline, CDR1 is MNHEY, CDR2 SVGAGI.